The rows below give T cell receptor beta chains drawn from one sample of a study of OX40 agonist ivuxolimab in advanced cancers. Assay: immunoSEQ multiplex PCR; the TCRdb copy retains only in-frame clones and omits some. The sample has about 70,000 clones, over 75% seen once; the top ten hold 0.5% to 0.55%. The sample in question was CD4+ or CD8+ T cells sorted from blood, obtained in a trial of the OX40 agonist ivuxolimab. The receptors stem from an adult with an advanced solid tumor such as melanoma, head and neck, liver or kidney cancer. CDR3s include the opening cysteine and the closing phenylalanine or tryptophan. Size values are once, few and many counts, or a class for expanded clones, and some rows have none.

abundance,j_gene,v_gene,CDR3aa
NA,TRBJ2-1,TRBV7-2,CASSFGTGYMNEQFF
NA,TRBJ2-6,TRBV5-1,CASRETGANVLTF
NA,TRBJ2-7,TRBV11-2,CASSRSSRGYEQYF
NA,TRBJ1-2,TRBV18,CASSRPGQGENGYTF
once,TRBJ2-1,TRBV19,CASSMGGSGEQFF
NA,TRBJ2-5,TRBV18,CASSRQGATETQYF
NA,TRBJ1-1,TRBV5-5,CASSLGQGSEAFF
NA,TRBJ2-3,TRBV5-1,CASSVTGEGTDTQYF
NA,TRBJ1-6,TRBV11-3,CASSSHGGDSPLHF
NA,TRBJ2-1,TRBV7-2,CASSLGAEQFF
NA,TRBJ2-2,TRBV30,CARNVTRLIAGELFF
NA,TRBJ2-3,TRBV11-2,CASSLGGRTDTQYF
NA,TRBJ1-2,TRBV5-6,CASSKYRADGYTF
NA,TRBJ2-7,TRBV18,CASSPTSGATYEQYF
NA,TRBJ2-5,TRBV5-4,CASTEGLANQETQYF
NA,TRBJ2-1,TRBV6-6,CASSYRGESNEQFF
NA,TRBJ2-7,TRBV4-1,CASSQEWVLPEQYF
few,TRBJ1-5,TRBV6-6,CASSAGQGHQPQHF
NA,TRBJ1-2,TRBV5-4,CASSFTGGAGYTF
NA,TRBJ2-2,TRBV5-1,CASSLVVGPTPIGELFF
NA,TRBJ1-4,TRBV9,CASSLEGTREKLFF
few,TRBJ1-1,TRBV7-9,CASSLDQHWNTEAFF